The entry below gives a single TCR beta chain sequence along with its context. Its antigen remains unidentified. Per-base quality was not reported, and no clone a single base away is much larger than it. In the germline V gene, CDR1 corresponds to SGHTA and CDR2 to FQGTGA. The cysteine opens and the phenylalanine closes a CDR3 of 18 amino acids. The entry retains the CDR3 DNA only, 54 bases that are in frame from base 1. V is pruned by 5 bases and J by 4 bases, leaving 16 bases of the junction without a gene match. This entry belongs to a study of blood T cell repertoires in COVID-19 (dated by TCRdb to between 2020 and 2021). For the study in its entirety: The collaborator samples originated in the United States, Italy and Spain and spanned the acute and convalescent phases of COVID-19. The dataset comprised deeply sampled blood TCRbeta repertoires from subjects exposed to, actively infected with, or recovered from COVID-19. The repertoires were released in a freely available public database meant as a resource for research on the immune response to SARS-CoV-2. HLA class I and class II types, where available, came from metadata supplied by the sample provider rather than from assay-based typing. The sample metadata nearly always contained a de-identified subject ID, COVID-19 status, age in years and sex. The samples were drawn from the first 160 participants of the ongoing ImmuneRACE study and from over 950 subjects provided by 6 global collaborators. The material from the prospective study consisted of cDNA or gDNA derived from T cells, B-cell-depleted T cells, or PBMCs. Beyond this particular receptor, the publication reports: The quantity of clinical and demographic metadata differed by source and by participant and was supplied without curation.

The immunoSEQ Assay, a bias-controlled multiplex PCR, was used to amplify TCRbeta CDR3 regions from genomic DNA. On the authors' methods: The number of nucleated cells in each sample was estimated from the amplification of reference gene primers within the assay. Sequence reads were collapsed and filtered to measure the absolute abundance of every unique TCRbeta CDR3 rearrangement. Productive Simpson clonality was computed per sample as the square root of Simpson's diversity index over productive rearrangements. Here the immuneACCESS table is served through TCRdb, limited to in-frame sequences with V and J called. Missing clones are a known gap in these copies; in checked studies unresolved V genes cover under half, and the rest lacks a known reason. The DNA was the basis for D and trimming; V, J and clone size are from that table. This sample holds more than 250,000 clones; approximately 88% were observed only once. The ten largest account for 6% to 7% of the sample.

Participants in the prospective study were enrolled through a virtual design, were aged roughly 18 to 100 years, and lived in roughly 24 United States geographic areas. In the prospective study, cohorts were assigned on the basis of participant-reported clinical history obtained from a screening survey and a study questionnaire. Recovered participants in ImmuneRACE Cohort 3 were defined as having two consecutive negative NP/OP PCR tests, clearance from a healthcare professional, or resolution of symptoms. In the prospective study, whole blood, serum and a nasopharyngeal or oropharyngeal swab were collected from each participant by mobile phlebotomists. Participants in the prospective study had the option to provide additional blood draws and questionnaires over a roughly 2-month period. Before DNA extraction, blood samples from the prospective study were shipped at room temperature or frozen.

Recombination connected TRBV7-3 to TRBJ2-2; 7 bases in the middle match TRBD2. Sequenced input: PBMCs or T cells enriched from blood (not recorded which). The origin of this receptor is a woman aged 40 to 55 who had recovered from COVID-19. The CDR3 region has the sequence CASSPRGRASGFTGELFF. The DNA sequence is given as TGTGCCAGCAGCCCTAGGGGTAGGGCTAGCGGATTCACCGGGGAGCTGTTTTTT. Reference TRBV7-3 and TRBJ2-2 proteins supply the regions before and after the CDR3; the full variable domain is: GAGVSQTPSNKVTEKGKYVELRCDPISGHTALYWYRQSLGQGPEFLIYFQGTGAADDSGLPNDRFFAVRPEGSVSTLKIQRTERGDSAVYLCASSPRGRASGFTGELFFGEGSRLTVL.